This TCR beta chain was profiled in a study of cytomegalovirus exposure and HLA in healthy donors (dated by TCRdb to 2016 to 2017). For the study in its entirety: According to a later analysis, one platform produced both the 120 validation repertoires and the 720 or so repertoires of the first cohort. The aim of the study was to test whether cataloging public T cell receptors could identify signatures of past pathogen exposure. Besides the first cohort of approximately 710 subjects, a separate validation cohort made up of about 120 different subjects was used. The study combined high-throughput TCR immunosequencing, statistical association of individual TCRs with disease status, and machine learning to predict cytomegalovirus infection status.

Overall study results and their limits: The authors suggested that the approach could potentially be extended to other disease states and immunological phenotypes. A total of 150 to 200 TCR beta chains were listed by the study as associated with cytomegalovirus. In a later analysis, TCRs clustered in the first cohort were found to also tend to co-occur in the 120 or so validation repertoires, with 90% to 95% of cluster scores above 0. The validation cohort had no HLA typing available for a later analysis, so co-occurrence within that cohort was assessed over all 130 or so repertoires. Cytomegalovirus status was reported to be diagnosed by the classifier with high specificity and sensitivity in both the original and validation cohorts. A few of the identified cytomegalovirus-associated TCR beta chains were confirmed in vitro to be specific for cytomegalovirus antigens. Most TCR sequences were seen in very few donors, while some public TCRs were found in many individuals.

The donors belonged to the validation cohort of under 150 subjects, which was separate from the approximately 660-subject first cohort. Turning to this clone: What antigen it recognizes has not been identified. Per-nucleotide qualities are absent, and no much larger clonotype sits a single base away.

Reading from cysteine to phenylalanine, the CDR3 counts 17 amino acids. Only the CDR3 part of the read is kept: 51 bases, read in frame from the first base. CDR1 and CDR2, looked up from the germline V gene, are LGHNA and YSLEER. Clipping removes 3 bases from V and 3 bases from J, with 10 as the unmatched junction base count. The library was produced with the immunoSEQ multiplex PCR assay. The published analysis was carried out like this. To diagnose cytomegalovirus status from the catalog of TCR beta chain sequences, a statistical classification framework was built. TCRdb stores this immuneACCESS table with in-frame sequences only. Part of the clones is absent; in the studies checked, under half of the shortfall reflects unresolved V genes, and no reason is known for the rest. D and trimming were read from the DNA, whereas the V and J calls and clone size are those reported in that table. The sample table records some 170,000 clones; 86% of these occur just once. 2% to 3% of the sample is held by the ten biggest clonotypes.

Material: PBMCs. This receptor was identified in a man aged 18 to 35 in good health and CMV-seropositive. The chain uses TRBV4-3 and TRBJ2-2; 7 central bases correspond to TRBD2. The CDR3 protein sequence reads: CASSHPGWLADTGELFF. The DNA sequence is TGCGCCAGCAGCCACCCGGGGTGGCTAGCGGACACCGGGGAGCTGTTTTTT.